The present T cell receptor (beta chain) was sequenced within a study of T cells in Graves' hyperthyroidism and ophthalmopathy. Study-wide results and limits: A model using 13 V-J features told ophthalmopathy apart from stable hyperthyroidism. Blood also contained most expanded thyroid clonotypes above 0.001.

Researchers barred patients who had uncontrolled infection, other autoimmune disease, pregnancy or lactation. Diagnoses used clinical symptoms, serum thyroxine and TRAb, thyroid ultrasound and orbital computed tomography. For this clonotype: The antigen remains undetermined.

Amplification of TCR beta CDR3 regions was performed using RNA transcripts as template. The HTBI primer set drove a first-round RT-PCR of the TCR CDR3. TCRdb re-called the multiplex PCR reads with MiXCR, one entry per CDR3 protein. The sample lists 550,000 to 600,000 distinct CDR3 sequences; under 60% were seen once. The CDR3 spans 18 residues. CDR1 is SGDLS, CDR2 YYNGEE, per germline. V lost 0 bases and J lost 7, with 22 bases in between. V usage is TRBV9 and J usage is TRBJ1-4; weak D call: TRBD1 (5 bases). Sequenced sample: peripheral blood or thyroid tissue (not recorded which). This TCR came from an adult woman with Graves' disease, either hyperthyroidism or ophthalmopathy (not recorded which). The CDR3 DNA follows: TGTGCCAGCAGCGTAGAAGTGACTAGCGGGGCGGTTGGTGAAAAACTGTTTTTT. Its translation is CASSVEVTSGAVGEKLFF.